The 8 T cell receptor beta chains below all came from one sample that was sequenced in a study of T cells after yellow fever vaccination. TCRdb used MiXCR to reprocess the 5' RACE reads, holding one entry per CDR3 protein. The sample lists 200,000 to 300,000 distinct CDR3 sequences; 6.9% were seen once. The sample in question was CD4+ T cells sorted from PBMCs, obtained 15 days after the yellow fever booster vaccination. These receptors all come from a man aged 30 to 39 who received the YFV17D yellow fever vaccine.

The genes are TRBV7-8 and TRBJ2-5; D is ambiguous. Trimming stripped 1 base from V and 5 bases from J, with 8 bases between. The CDR3 extends over 13 amino acids. The V gene's germline CDR1 is SGHVS and CDR2 FQNEAQ. The CDR3 region is CASSLDSKETQYF. The CDR3 DNA sequence: TGTGCCAGCAGCTTAGATAGTAAGGAGACCCAGTACTTC. The whole variable domain, filled in from reference TRBV7-8 and TRBJ2-5, reads GAGVSQSPRYKVAKRGQDVALRCDPISGHVSLFWYQQALGQGPEFLTYFQNEAQLDKSGLPSDRFFAERPEGSVSTLKIQRTQQEDSAVYLCASSLDSKETQYFGPGTRLLVL.

The table lists this clonotype with many counts. This chain connects TRBV12-3 or TRBV12-4 to TRBJ2-4; no firm D call. Trimming took off 5 bases at V and 6 bases at J, with 11 bases between the two ends. CDR3 length: 13 amino acids. CDR3 amino acids: CASSLQVLNIQYF. The CDR3 nucleotides read TGTGCCAGCAGTCTTCAGGTTCTAAACATTCAGTACTTC.

The chain carries TRBV5-1 and TRBJ2-7, with D tentatively TRBD1 (6 bases). From germline, CDR1 is SGHRS and CDR2 YFSETQ. The V end lost 5 bases, the J end lost 4 bases, and 16 bases lay between the germline ends. This CDR3 contains 14 residues. The CDR3 region has the DNA TGCGCCAGCAGGGTCCCGGGACAAGCATACGAGCAGTACTTC. Encoded protein: CASRVPGQAYEQYF. Supplemented by reference TRBV5-1 and TRBJ2-7, the full variable domain reads KAGVTQTPRYLIKTRGQQVTLSCSPISGHRSVSWYQQTPGQGLQFLFEYFSETQRNKGNFPGRFSGRQFSNSRSEMNVSTLELGDSALYLCASRVPGQAYEQYFGPGTRLTVT.

This clonotype came up many times. The gene calls are TRBV12-3 or TRBV12-4 and TRBJ2-1; D is undetermined. The CDR3 sequence is 11 residues long. The V and J ends lost 5 bases and 4 bases respectively, with 3 bases between them. CDR3 DNA sequence: TGTGCCAGCAGTGCTTACAATGAGCAGTTCTTC. It encodes CASSAYNEQFF.

This clonotype came up many times. The J gene is TRBJ2-3, the V gene TRBV15; no reliable D call. The CDR3 consists of 12 residues. The V gene's germline CDR1 is LNHNV and CDR2 YYDKDF (reference sequence). Trimming stripped 1 base from V and 7 bases from J, with 6 bases between. CDR3 protein: CATSRVAHTQYF. CDR3 sequence (DNA): TGTGCCACCAGCAGAGTTGCACATACGCAGTATTTT.

There are a few counts of this clonotype. The rearrangement joins TRBV4-1 to TRBJ1-5; D not resolved. The V and J ends lost 1 base and 6 bases respectively, with 16 bases between them. Germline CDR1 is MGHRA and CDR2 is YSYEKL. CDR3 length: 16 amino acids. The CDR3 coding sequence is TGCGCCAGCAGCCAAGCTCCCGGGCCCCGGTTTCAGCCCCAGCATTTT. It encodes CASSQAPGPRFQPQHF.

The chain employs TRBV7-2 and TRBJ2-7; no reliable D call. Germline CDR1 reads SGHTA; CDR2 reads FQGNSA. V lost 2 bases to trimming and J lost 4 bases, with 6 bases between them. There are 12 residues in the CDR3. CDR3 nucleotide sequence: TGTGCCAGCAGCTTATCTACTTACGAGCAGTACTTC. Translated: CASSLSTYEQYF.

Points on this clonotype: Its ends do not fully match the called genes, so a read error is possible. This chain uses TRBV19 with TRBJ1-5; weak D call: TRBD1 (6 bases). The CDR3 loop spans 16 amino acids. CDR1 is LNHDA and CDR2 is SQIVND in the germline V gene (reference sequence). CDR3 region: CDSSTTGIWSNQPQHF. CDR3 DNA: TGTGACAGTAGTACTACAGGGATTTGGAGCAATCAGCCCCAGCATTTT.